This is a list of T cell receptor beta chains from one sample in a study of patients and donors after allogeneic stem cell transplantation. TCRdb reanalysed the RT-PCR reads using MiXCR and keeps one entry per CDR3 protein. The sample lists about 87,000 distinct CDR3 sequences, around 5% occurring once. The specimen sequenced was blood, either unsorted or a sorted T cell fraction (not recorded which). The receptors were gathered from a human donor who was either an allogeneic HSCT recipient or a stem cell or donor lymphocyte infusion donor (not recorded which). It is not recorded whose cells these are; they may come from a transplant donor. CDR3s include the opening cysteine and the closing phenylalanine or tryptophan. The order of the fields is CDR3 protein, CDR3 DNA, clone size, D gene, J gene, V gene. A D gene is named only where the DNA matches it firmly. Where a row states a size, it is once, few, many or the class of an expanded clone; other rows omit it.

CDR3aa: CASSLGGVTESYNEQFF
CDR3nt: TGTGCCAGCAGCTTGGGGGGGGTGACAGAATCCTACAATGAGCAGTTCTTC
abundance: many
d_gene: -
j_gene: TRBJ2-1
v_gene: TRBV5-4

CDR3aa: CATSSRTAQPQHF
CDR3nt: TGTGCCACCAGCAGCAGGACAGCCCAGCCCCAGCATTTT
abundance: medium-sized
d_gene: -
j_gene: TRBJ1-5
v_gene: TRBV15

CDR3aa: CSASTLSSYNEQFF
CDR3nt: TGCAGTGCTAGTACCTTGAGCTCCTACAATGAGCAGTTCTTC
abundance: many
d_gene: -
j_gene: TRBJ2-1
v_gene: TRBV20-1

CDR3aa: CASSPPRGENTIYF
CDR3nt: TGTGCCAGCAGCCCCCCGAGGGGCGAAAACACCATATATTTT
abundance: many
d_gene: -
j_gene: TRBJ1-3
v_gene: TRBV13

CDR3aa: CASSLGGSVGGELFF
CDR3nt: TGTGCCAGCAGTTTGGGGGGGTCGGTTGGCGGGGAGCTGTTTTTT
abundance: many
d_gene: TRBD2
j_gene: TRBJ2-2
v_gene: TRBV12-3/TRBV12-4

CDR3aa: CASSRGYQETQYF
CDR3nt: TGTGCCAGCTCACGGGGATACCAAGAGACCCAGTACTTC
abundance: many
d_gene: -
j_gene: TRBJ2-5
v_gene: TRBV18

CDR3aa: CASSGQGANEKLFF
CDR3nt: TGTGCCAGCAGTGGACAGGGGGCTAATGAAAAACTGTTTTTT
abundance: many
d_gene: TRBD1
j_gene: TRBJ1-4
v_gene: TRBV6-1

CDR3aa: CSAERGDGGNQPQHF
CDR3nt: TGCAGTGCCGAGAGGGGGGACGGGGGCAATCAGCCCCAGCATTTT
abundance: many
d_gene: -
j_gene: TRBJ1-5
v_gene: TRBV20-1

CDR3aa: CASSLGREVIYEQYF
CDR3nt: TGTGCCAGCAGCTTGGGGCGGGAGGTGATTTACGAGCAGTACTTC
abundance: few
d_gene: TRBD2
j_gene: TRBJ2-7
v_gene: TRBV5-6

CDR3aa: CASATSYTDTQYF
CDR3nt: TGCGCCAGCGCGACTAGCTACACAGATACGCAGTATTTT
abundance: many
d_gene: TRBD2
j_gene: TRBJ2-3
v_gene: TRBV5-1

CDR3aa: CASAARGPPTDTQYF
CDR3nt: TGCGCCAGCGCTGCTAGGGGGCCCCCCACAGATACGCAGTATTTT
abundance: -
d_gene: TRBD1
j_gene: TRBJ2-3
v_gene: TRBV4-1

CDR3aa: CASRLGLAGVETQYF
CDR3nt: TGTGCCAGCAGGCTCGGACTAGCGGGAGTGGAGACCCAGTACTTC
abundance: few
d_gene: TRBD2
j_gene: TRBJ2-5
v_gene: TRBV2

CDR3aa: CASSYGTKNSPLHF
CDR3nt: TGTGCCAGCAGTTACGGCACCAAAAATTCACCCCTCCACTTT
abundance: few
d_gene: -
j_gene: TRBJ1-6
v_gene: TRBV6-5

CDR3aa: CAAGQNPPSTDTQYF
CDR3nt: TGTGCCGCGGGACAGAACCCTCCTAGCACAGATACGCAGTATTTT
abundance: many
d_gene: -
j_gene: TRBJ2-3
v_gene: TRBV24-1

CDR3aa: CASSPSDGSSYNSPLHF
CDR3nt: TGTGCCAGCTCACCGTCGGACGGAAGCTCCTATAATTCACCCCTCCACTTT
abundance: many
d_gene: -
j_gene: TRBJ1-6
v_gene: TRBV18

CDR3aa: CSPKEAGGTDTQYF
CDR3nt: TGCAGCCCTAAGGAGGCGGGTGGCACAGATACGCAGTATTTT
abundance: many
d_gene: -
j_gene: TRBJ2-3
v_gene: TRBV20-1

CDR3aa: CASSLTARTGELFF
CDR3nt: TGTGCCAGCAGCTTAACGGCGAGGACCGGGGAGCTGTTTTTT
abundance: many
d_gene: -
j_gene: TRBJ2-2
v_gene: TRBV7-3

CDR3aa: CSARIYNEQFF
CDR3nt: TGCAGTGCTCGCATATACAATGAGCAGTTCTTC
abundance: few
d_gene: -
j_gene: TRBJ2-1
v_gene: TRBV20-1

CDR3aa: CASAYTEMGEKLFF
CDR3nt: TGTGCCAGTGCCTACACCGAAATGGGGGAAAAACTGTTTTTT
abundance: -
d_gene: -
j_gene: TRBJ1-4
v_gene: TRBV19

CDR3aa: CASSITGANIQYF
CDR3nt: TGTGCCAGCAGCATCACAGGGGCTAACATTCAGTACTTC
abundance: -
d_gene: TRBD1
j_gene: TRBJ2-4
v_gene: TRBV13

CDR3aa: CASSFNGGTEAFF
CDR3nt: TGTGCCAGCAGTTTTAACGGGGGCACTGAAGCTTTCTTT
abundance: few
d_gene: -
j_gene: TRBJ1-1
v_gene: TRBV27

CDR3aa: CASSLGMGRSVNTEAFF
CDR3nt: TGTGCCAGTAGCCTAGGGATGGGGAGAAGTGTGAACACTGAAGCTTTCTTT
abundance: many
d_gene: -
j_gene: TRBJ1-1
v_gene: TRBV19